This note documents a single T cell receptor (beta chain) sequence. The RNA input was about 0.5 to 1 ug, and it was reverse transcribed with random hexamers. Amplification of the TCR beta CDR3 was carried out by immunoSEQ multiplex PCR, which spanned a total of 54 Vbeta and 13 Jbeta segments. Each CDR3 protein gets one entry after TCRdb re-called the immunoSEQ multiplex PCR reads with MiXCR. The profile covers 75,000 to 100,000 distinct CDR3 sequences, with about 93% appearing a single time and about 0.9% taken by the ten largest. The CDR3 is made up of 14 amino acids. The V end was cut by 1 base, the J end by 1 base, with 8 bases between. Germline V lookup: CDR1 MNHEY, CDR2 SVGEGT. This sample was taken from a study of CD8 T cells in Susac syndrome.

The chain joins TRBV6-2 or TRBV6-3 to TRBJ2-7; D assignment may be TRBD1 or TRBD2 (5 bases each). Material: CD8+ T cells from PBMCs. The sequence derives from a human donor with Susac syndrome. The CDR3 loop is CASSYWDGSYEQYF. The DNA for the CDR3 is TGTGCCAGCAGTTACTGGGACGGTTCCTACGAGCAGTACTTC.